A single sample is the source of the 10 T cell receptor beta chains below, sequenced in a study of T cell clonotyping in hematopoietic cell transplantation. The assay was immunoSEQ multiplex PCR, and TCRdb's table has in-frame clones only and misses some. The profile covers some 13,000 clones, with roughly 90% appearing a single time and approximately 1.1% taken by the ten largest. The sequenced sample consisted of peripheral blood mononuclear cells. The receptors were gathered from a man aged 25-45 years in good health. Some clones in this sample may be carry-over from other donors' samples.

This clone has a single count. The rearrangement joins TRBV7-2 to TRBJ2-7, with 7 bases matching TRBD2. CDR1 is SGHTA, CDR2 FQGNSA, per germline. J lost 0 bases, V lost 1 base, and 6 bases had no gene match. The CDR3 spans 16 residues. As DNA, the CDR3 is TGTGCCAGCAGCTTAGGAACCGGGACTAACTCCTACGAGCAGTACTTC. It codes for CASSLGTGTNSYEQYF.

This chain connects TRBV7-8 to TRBJ1-2; TRBD1 is a possible D gene (6 bases). The CDR3 is 13 residues long. The V and J ends lost 8 bases and 7 bases respectively, with 17 bases between them. Looked up from germline, CDR1 is SGHVS and CDR2 is FQNEAQ. CDR3 region: CASAKQGYPGYTF. Here the CDR3 DNA reads TGTGCCAGCGCAAAACAGGGTTACCCTGGCTACACCTTC. Full variable domain (rest looked up from reference TRBV7-8 and TRBJ1-2): GAGVSQSPRYKVAKRGQDVALRCDPISGHVSLFWYQQALGQGPEFLTYFQNEAQLDKSGLPSDRFFAERPEGSVSTLKIQRTQQEDSAVYLCASAKQGYPGYTFGSGTRLTVV.

This clone was detected a few times. The chain links TRBV27 to TRBJ1-2, with TRBD1 matching over 7 bases. The germline CDR1 and CDR2 sequences are MNHEY and SMNVEV (reference sequence). Trimming at V came to 5 bases and at J to 4 bases, leaving 7 bases not matched to a gene. This CDR3 comprises 14 residues. This chain's CDR3 is CASSRTGQAYGYTF. In DNA, the CDR3 is TGTGCCAGCAGTAGAACAGGACAGGCCTATGGCTACACCTTC.

This sequence joins TRBV7-3 and TRBJ1-2; 9 bases line up with TRBD1. Germline CDR1 is SGHTA and CDR2 is FQGTGA. The CDR3 contains 13 residues. With 5 bases clipped from V and 6 bases from J, the junction kept 4 bases outside the gene matches. The CDR3: CASSGQGMDGYTF. For the CDR3, the DNA is TGTGCCAGCAGCGGACAGGGGATGGATGGCTACACCTTC.

The rearrangement links TRBV19 to TRBJ1-5; no reliable D call. The V and J ends lost 1 base and 9 bases respectively, with 10 bases between them. This CDR3 spans 13 amino acids. Germline CDR1 and CDR2: LNHDA and SQIVND (reference sequence). The CDR3 protein is CASSIGPYGPQHF. The CDR3 bases are TGTGCCAGTAGTATAGGACCCTACGGGCCCCAGCATTTT.

This clone was counted only a few times. The rearrangement links TRBV2 to TRBJ2-3; TRBD1 matches 9 bases. Per germline, CDR1 SNHLY and CDR2 FYNNEI. Trimming cost V 3 bases and J 3 bases; bases outside gene matches: 4. This CDR3 comprises 15 residues. The DNA for the CDR3 is TGTGCCAGCAGTGACACAGGGGGCTTTACAGATACGCAGTATTTT. This translates into CASSDTGGFTDTQYF.

The rearrangement uses TRBV6-5 and TRBJ2-7; 8 bases fit TRBD1. Germline loops: CDR1 MNHEY, CDR2 SVGAGI. V lost 6 bases and J lost 6; bases outside the gene matches: 13. This CDR3 has 15 residues. The CDR3 DNA sequence: TGTGCCAGCAGACCCCACCCCCAGGGGGCGGGCGAGCAGTACTTC. It encodes CASRPHPQGAGEQYF.

This clone was recorded once. Written as DNA, the CDR3 is TGTGCCAGCAGCTTAGGGGGACAGGGAGGAGCTGGCTACACCTTC. Its translation is CASSLGGQGGAGYTF. This chain connects TRBV7-9 to TRBJ1-2, with 9 bases aligning to TRBD1. This CDR3 region has 15 residues. The V gene end was trimmed by 1 base and the J gene end by 7 bases; junction bases not matched to a gene: 7. Looked up from germline, CDR1 is SEHNR and CDR2 is FQNEAQ (reference sequence).

This clone was detected once. The chain employs TRBV6-1 and TRBJ2-3, with a weak D call TRBD1 (6 bases). Trimming took off 2 bases at V and 4 bases at J, with 10 bases between the two ends. This CDR3 spans 14 amino acids. The germline CDR1 and CDR2 sequences are MNHNS and SASEGT. The CDR3 loop is CASSELQGSDTQYF. The CDR3 DNA reads TGTGCCAGCAGTGAATTGCAGGGGTCAGATACGCAGTATTTT.

In this sample, this clone turned up once. V gene TRBV11-3 combines with J gene TRBJ2-7, with D perhaps TRBD1 (5 bases). With 0 bases removed from V and 1 base from J, the gap between germline ends came to 16 bases. CDR3 size: 17 residues. Germline-derived CDR1 and CDR2 are SGHNT and YENEEA. CDR3 loop: CASSLEVTGQGSYEQYF. DNA of the CDR3: TGTGCCAGCAGCTTAGAGGTGACCGGGCAGGGTTCCTACGAGCAGTACTTC.